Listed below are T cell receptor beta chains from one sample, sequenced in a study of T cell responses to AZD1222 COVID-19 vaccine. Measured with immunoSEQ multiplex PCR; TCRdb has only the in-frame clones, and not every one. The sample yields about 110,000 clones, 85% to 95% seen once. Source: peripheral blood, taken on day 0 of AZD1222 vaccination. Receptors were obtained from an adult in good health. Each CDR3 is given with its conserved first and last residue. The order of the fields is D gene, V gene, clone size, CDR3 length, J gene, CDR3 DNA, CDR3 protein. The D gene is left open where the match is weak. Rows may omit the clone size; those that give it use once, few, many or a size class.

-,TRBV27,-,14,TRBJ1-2,TGTGCCAGCAGTTCATTCTGGGGGGCGCGCGGCTACACCTTC,CASSSFWGARGYTF
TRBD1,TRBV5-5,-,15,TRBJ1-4,TGTGCCAGCAGCGTCGTTTCAGGGGGAAATGAAAAACTGTTTTTT,CASSVVSGGNEKLFF
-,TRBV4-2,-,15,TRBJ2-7,TGTGCCAGCAGCCAAGGGTCAGGGACGGGGCACGAGCAGTACTTC,CASSQGSGTGHEQYF
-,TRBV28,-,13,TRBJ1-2,TGTGCCAGCAGTTTAACAGGGCCTTATGGCTACACCTTC,CASSLTGPYGYTF
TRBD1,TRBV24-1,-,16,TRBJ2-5,TGTGCCACCAGTGATTTCGGGACAGGGATCCAAGAGACCCAGTACTTC,CATSDFGTGIQETQYF
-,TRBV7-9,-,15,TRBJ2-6,TGTGCCAGCAGCCAGAGGGTATCTGGGGCCAACGTCCTGACTTTC,CASSQRVSGANVLTF
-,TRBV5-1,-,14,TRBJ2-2,TGCGCCAGCAGCCAACCCGAGGGGGCCGGGGAGCTGTTTTTT,CASSQPEGAGELFF
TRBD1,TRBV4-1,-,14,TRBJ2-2,TGCGCCAGCAGCCGCGGACAGGGTAGCGGGGAGCTGTTTTTT,CASSRGQGSGELFF
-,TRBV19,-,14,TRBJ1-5,TGTGCCAGTAGTATCTCAGAGGCTAGTCAGCCCCAGCATTTT,CASSISEASQPQHF
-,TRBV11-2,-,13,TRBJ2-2,TGTGCCAGCAGCCCTGCGGTAGCCGGGGAGCTGTTTTTT,CASSPAVAGELFF
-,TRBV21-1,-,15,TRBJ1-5,TGTGCCAGCAGCAAACGAGTCCCCAGCAATCAGCCCCAGCATTTT,CASSKRVPSNQPQHF
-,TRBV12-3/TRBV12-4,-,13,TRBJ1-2,TGTGCCAGCAGTTTAGAACCGGACGATGGCTACACCTTC,CASSLEPDDGYTF
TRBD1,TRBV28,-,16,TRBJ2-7,TGTGCCAGCAGTATTCCCCGCGGGACAGGGGGCCTCGAGCAGTACTTC,CASSIPRGTGGLEQYF
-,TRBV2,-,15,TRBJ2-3,TGTGCCAGCGATAGCCTGACAGGAGCCACAGATACGCAGTATTTT,CASDSLTGATDTQYF
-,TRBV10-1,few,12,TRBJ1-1,TGCGCCAGCAGTGAGTCCCTCGATGAAGCTTTCTTT,CASSESLDEAFF
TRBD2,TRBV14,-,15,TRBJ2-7,TGTGCCAGCAGCCGGGGGACTAGCGGGGGTTACGAGCAGTACTTC,CASSRGTSGGYEQYF
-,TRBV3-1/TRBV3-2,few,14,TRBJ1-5,TGTGCCAGCAGCCCCCAGGGAGGTGGCCAGCCCCAGCATTTT,CASSPQGGGQPQHF
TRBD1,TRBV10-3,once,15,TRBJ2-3,TGTGCCATCAGAAAGAGGGTACAGGGGACAGATACGCAGTATTTT,CAIRKRVQGTDTQYF
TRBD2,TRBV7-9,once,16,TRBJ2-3,TGTGCCAGCAGCTCGACTAGCGGGCCCCCCCACGATACGCAGTATTTT,CASSSTSGPPHDTQYF
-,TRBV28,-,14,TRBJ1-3,TGTGCCAGCAGGCCCGCGGGGACTGGAAACACCATATATTTT,CASRPAGTGNTIYF
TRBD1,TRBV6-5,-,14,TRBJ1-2,TGTGCCAGCAGTCAGACAGGGGCGGCGCATGGCTACACCTTC,CASSQTGAAHGYTF
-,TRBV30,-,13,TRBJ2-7,TGTGCCTGGACCAGGGGACTCTCCTACGAGCAGTACTTC,CAWTRGLSYEQYF
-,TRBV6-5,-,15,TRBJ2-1,TGTGCCAGCAGGGCGGTTGGGGCGGGTCCACTCGAGCAGTTCTTC,CASRAVGAGPLEQFF
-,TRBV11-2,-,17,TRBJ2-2,TGTGCCAGCAGCTTCTTAGCAGGGGGGGCTGTTGGCGGGGAGCTGTTTTTT,CASSFLAGGAVGGELFF
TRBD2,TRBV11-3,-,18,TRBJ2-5,TGTGCCAGCAGCCCAACACTCGGACTAGCGGGGGGGCAAGGGACCCAGTACTTC,CASSPTLGLAGGQGTQYF
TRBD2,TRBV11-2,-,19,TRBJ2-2,TGTGCCAGCAGCTTATTAGGGGAGGGAACGAGGGCCCGTTCCGGGGAGCTGTTTTTT,CASSLLGEGTRARSGELFF
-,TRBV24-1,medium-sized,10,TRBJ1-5,TGTGCCACCAGGGGTCAGCCCCAGCATTTT,CATRGQPQHF
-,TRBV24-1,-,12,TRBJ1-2,TGTGCCACCTGGGCGATTGGGGTTGGCTACACCTTC,CATWAIGVGYTF
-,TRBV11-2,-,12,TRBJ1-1,TGTGCCAGCAGCCCCTGGGGGGCTGAAGCTTTCTTT,CASSPWGAEAFF
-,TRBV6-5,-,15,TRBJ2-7,TGTGCCAGCAGTCCGGTAGGGCTCTACAACGACGAGCAGTACTTC,CASSPVGLYNDEQYF
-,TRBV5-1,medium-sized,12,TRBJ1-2,TGCGCCAGCAGCTTGGATGGGAAAGGCTACACCTTC,CASSLDGKGYTF
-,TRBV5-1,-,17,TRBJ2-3,TGCGCCAGCAGCTTGGACGTTCTTCCGGTGGGCACAGATACGCAGTATTTT,CASSLDVLPVGTDTQYF
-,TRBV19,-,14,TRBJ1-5,TGTGCCGGGCATTCAGGGGTCTTCAATCAGCCCCAGCATTTT,CAGHSGVFNQPQHF
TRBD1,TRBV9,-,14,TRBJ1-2,TGTGCCAGCAGCGCACAGGGGGCGAACTATGGCTACACCTTC,CASSAQGANYGYTF
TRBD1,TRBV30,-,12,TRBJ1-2,TGTGCCTGGAGCAAAGGGGGCGCGGGCTACACCTTC,CAWSKGGAGYTF
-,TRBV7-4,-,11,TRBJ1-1,TGTGCCAGCAGCCCGGGACTTGAAGCTTTCTTT,CASSPGLEAFF
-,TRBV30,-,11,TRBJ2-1,TGTGCCTGGAGCCCCCCCAATGAGCAGTTCTTC,CAWSPPNEQFF
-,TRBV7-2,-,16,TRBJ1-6,TGTGCCAGCAGTTTCTCACCTGGGGGGGAGGTTTCACCCCTCCACTTT,CASSFSPGGEVSPLHF
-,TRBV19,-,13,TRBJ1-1,TGTGCCAGTAGTGAGACAGTTAACACTGAAGCTTTCTTT,CASSETVNTEAFF
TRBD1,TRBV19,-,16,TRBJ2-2,TGTGCCAGTAGTATAGCCGGGACAGGGAACACCGGGGAGCTGTTTTTT,CASSIAGTGNTGELFF
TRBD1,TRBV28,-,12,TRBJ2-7,TGTGCCAGCAGAACCACAGGGGACGAGCAGTACTTC,CASRTTGDEQYF
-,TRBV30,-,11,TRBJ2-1,TGTGCCCTCGGCCGGACCAATGAGCAGTTCTTC,CALGRTNEQFF
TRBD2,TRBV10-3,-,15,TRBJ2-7,TGTGCCATCAGGGGTGGTACTAGCGGGAGCTACGAGCAGTACTTC,CAIRGGTSGSYEQYF
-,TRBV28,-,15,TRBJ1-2,TGTGCCAGCAGGGGGGGCGACAGGACGAACTATGGCTACACCTTC,CASRGGDRTNYGYTF
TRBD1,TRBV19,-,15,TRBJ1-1,TGTGCCAGTAGTTCGGGACAGGGGATGAACACTGAAGCTTTCTTT,CASSSGQGMNTEAFF
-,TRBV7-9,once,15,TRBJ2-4,TGTGCCAGCAGTCCCGGGGCAGGGGCGAAAAACATTCAGTACTTC,CASSPGAGAKNIQYF
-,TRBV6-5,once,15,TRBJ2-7,TGTGCCAGCACCTTATTGACGGCGAGCTCCTACGAGCAGTACTTC,CASTLLTASSYEQYF
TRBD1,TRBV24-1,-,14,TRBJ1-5,TGTGCCACCAGTACCGGGACAGGGTTTCAGCCCCAGCATTTT,CATSTGTGFQPQHF
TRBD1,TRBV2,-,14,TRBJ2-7,TGTGCCAGCAGTGACGGACAGGGACCTGTCGAGCAGTACTTC,CASSDGQGPVEQYF
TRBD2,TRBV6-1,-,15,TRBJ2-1,TGTGCCAGCAGTGATATGCCGGGGGGGTACAATGAGCAGTTCTTC,CASSDMPGGYNEQFF
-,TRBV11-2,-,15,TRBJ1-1,TGTGCCAGCAGCTTAGCGGGGGGGGAGAACACTGAAGCTTTCTTT,CASSLAGGENTEAFF
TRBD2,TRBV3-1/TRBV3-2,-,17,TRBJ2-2,TGTGCCAGCAGCCAAGTACCAGCGGGGGGGCTCACCGGGGAGCTGTTTTTT,CASSQVPAGGLTGELFF